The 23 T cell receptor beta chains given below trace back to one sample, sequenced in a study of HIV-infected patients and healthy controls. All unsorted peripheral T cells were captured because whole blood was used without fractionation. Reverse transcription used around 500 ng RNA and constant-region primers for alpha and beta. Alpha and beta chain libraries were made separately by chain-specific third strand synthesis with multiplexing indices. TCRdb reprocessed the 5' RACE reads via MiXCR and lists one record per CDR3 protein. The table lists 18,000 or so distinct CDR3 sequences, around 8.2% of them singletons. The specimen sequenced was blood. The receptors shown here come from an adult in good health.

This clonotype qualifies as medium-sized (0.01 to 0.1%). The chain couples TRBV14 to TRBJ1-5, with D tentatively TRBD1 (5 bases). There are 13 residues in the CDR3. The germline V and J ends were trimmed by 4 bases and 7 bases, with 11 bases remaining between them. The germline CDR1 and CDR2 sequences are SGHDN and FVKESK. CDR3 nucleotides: TGTGCCAGCAGCCGGGGCCTTGGACAGCCCCAGCATTTT. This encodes CASSRGLGQPQHF.

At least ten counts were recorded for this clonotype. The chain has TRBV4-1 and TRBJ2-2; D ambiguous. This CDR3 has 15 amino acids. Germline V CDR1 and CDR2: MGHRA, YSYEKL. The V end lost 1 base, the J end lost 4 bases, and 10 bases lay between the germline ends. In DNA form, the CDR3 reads TGCGCCAGCAGCCAAGTCCTGACACGCACCGGGGAGCTGTTTTTT. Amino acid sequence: CASSQVLTRTGELFF.

In DNA, the CDR3 is TGCGCCAGCAGCTTGGAACAGGGGAGTGATGAGCAGTTCTTC. This translates into CASSLEQGSDEQFF. The rearrangement uses TRBV5-1 and TRBJ2-1; TRBD1 agrees at 7 bases. The germline CDR1 and CDR2 sequences are SGHRS and YFSETQ. J lost 8 bases, V lost 0 bases, and 5 bases had no gene match. The CDR3 length is 14 residues.

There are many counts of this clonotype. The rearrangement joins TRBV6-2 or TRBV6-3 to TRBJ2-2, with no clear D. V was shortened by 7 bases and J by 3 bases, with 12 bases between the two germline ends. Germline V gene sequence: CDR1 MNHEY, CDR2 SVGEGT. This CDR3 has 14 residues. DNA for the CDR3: TGTGCCAGCACTAGAAACGAGGACACCGGGGAGCTGTTTTTT. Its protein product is CASTRNEDTGELFF.

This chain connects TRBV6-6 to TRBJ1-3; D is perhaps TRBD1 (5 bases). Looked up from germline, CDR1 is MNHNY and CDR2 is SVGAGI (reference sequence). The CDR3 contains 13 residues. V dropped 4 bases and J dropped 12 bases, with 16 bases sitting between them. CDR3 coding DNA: TGTGCCAGCAGTTCGGGACCACCAACGGGCATATATTTT. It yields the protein CASSSGPPTGIYF.

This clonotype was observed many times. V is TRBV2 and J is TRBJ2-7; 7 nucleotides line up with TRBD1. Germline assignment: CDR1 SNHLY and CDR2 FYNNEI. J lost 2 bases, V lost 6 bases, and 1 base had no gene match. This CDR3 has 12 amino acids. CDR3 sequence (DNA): TGTGCCAGCAGGGGGACAGCCTACGAGCAGTACTTC. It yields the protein CASRGTAYEQYF.

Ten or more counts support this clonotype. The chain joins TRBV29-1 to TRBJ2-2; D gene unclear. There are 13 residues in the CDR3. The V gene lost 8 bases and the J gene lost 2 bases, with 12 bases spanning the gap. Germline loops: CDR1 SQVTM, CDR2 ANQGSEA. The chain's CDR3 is CSTVAENTGELFF. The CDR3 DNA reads TGCAGCACCGTGGCAGAAAACACCGGGGAGCTGTTTTTT.

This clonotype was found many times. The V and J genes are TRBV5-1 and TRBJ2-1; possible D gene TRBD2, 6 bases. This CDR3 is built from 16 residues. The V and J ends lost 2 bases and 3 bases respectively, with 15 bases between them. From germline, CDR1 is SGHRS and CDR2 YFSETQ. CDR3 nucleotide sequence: TGCGCCAGCAGCTTATCATTCGGGAGTGACTACAATGAGCAGTTCTTC. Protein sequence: CASSLSFGSDYNEQFF.

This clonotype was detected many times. CDR3: CASSQVNALGGMGFAGNEQFF. The CDR3 DNA reads TGTGCCAGCAGCCAAGTTAATGCTTTAGGCGGGATGGGGTTTGCAGGCAATGAGCAGTTCTTC. The chain couples TRBV4-2 to TRBJ2-1; D is perhaps TRBD2 (6 bases). V lost 1 base to trimming and J lost 6 bases, with 31 bases between them. CDR3 length: 21 amino acids. Germline CDR1 LGHNA, CDR2 YNFKEQ.

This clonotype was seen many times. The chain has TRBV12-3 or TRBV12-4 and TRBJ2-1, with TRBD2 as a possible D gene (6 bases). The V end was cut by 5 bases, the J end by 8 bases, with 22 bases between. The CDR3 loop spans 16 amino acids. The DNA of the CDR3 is TGTGCCAGCAGTAACCAGAAGGGAAGGGGAGGAGATGAGCAGTTCTTC. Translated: CASSNQKGRGGDEQFF.

CDR3 amino acids: CASSPWAGAEGEQFF. The CDR3 DNA follows: TGTGCCAGCAGTCCCTGGGCGGGAGCAGAGGGGGAGCAGTTCTTC. V and J are TRBV12-3 or TRBV12-4 and TRBJ2-1; 7 bases are shared with TRBD2. CDR3 length: 15 residues. With V trimmed by 5 bases and J by 10 bases, 14 bases remained unmatched.

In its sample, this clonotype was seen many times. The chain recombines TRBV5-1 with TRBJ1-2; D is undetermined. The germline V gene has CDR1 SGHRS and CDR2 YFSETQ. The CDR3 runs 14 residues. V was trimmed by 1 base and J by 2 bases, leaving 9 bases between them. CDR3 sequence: CASSLITANYGYTF. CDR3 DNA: TGCGCCAGCAGCTTGATAACGGCAAACTATGGCTACACCTTC.

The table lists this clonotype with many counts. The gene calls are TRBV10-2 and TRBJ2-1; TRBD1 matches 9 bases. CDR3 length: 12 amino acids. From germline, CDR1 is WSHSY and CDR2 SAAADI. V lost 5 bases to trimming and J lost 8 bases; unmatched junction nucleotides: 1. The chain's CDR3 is CASSTGGYEQFF. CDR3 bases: TGCGCCAGCAGTACAGGGGGCTATGAGCAGTTCTTC.

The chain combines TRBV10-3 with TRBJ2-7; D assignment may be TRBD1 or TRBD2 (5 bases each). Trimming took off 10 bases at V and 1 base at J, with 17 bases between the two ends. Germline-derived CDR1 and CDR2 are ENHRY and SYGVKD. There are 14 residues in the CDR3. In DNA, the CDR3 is TGTGCCACCACCCGGGACGCTAAATCCTACGAGCAGTACTTC. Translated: CATTRDAKSYEQYF.

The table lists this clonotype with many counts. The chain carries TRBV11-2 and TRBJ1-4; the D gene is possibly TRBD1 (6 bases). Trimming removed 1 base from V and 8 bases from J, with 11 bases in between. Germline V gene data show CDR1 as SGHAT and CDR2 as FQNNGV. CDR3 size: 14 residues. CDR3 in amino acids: CASSLGGGLEKLFF. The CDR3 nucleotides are TGTGCCAGCAGCTTAGGAGGGGGTCTGGAAAAACTGTTTTTT.

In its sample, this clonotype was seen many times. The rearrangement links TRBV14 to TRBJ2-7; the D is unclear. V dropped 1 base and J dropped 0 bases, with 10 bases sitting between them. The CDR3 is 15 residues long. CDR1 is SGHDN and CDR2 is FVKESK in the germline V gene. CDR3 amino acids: CASSQVPRSSYEQYF. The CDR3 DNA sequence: TGTGCCAGCAGCCAAGTTCCGAGGAGCTCCTACGAGCAGTACTTC.

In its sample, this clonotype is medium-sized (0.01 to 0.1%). CDR3 in amino acids: CAISESRDQPQHF. For the CDR3, the DNA is TGTGCCATCAGTGAGTCGAGGGATCAGCCCCAGCATTTT. V usage is TRBV10-3 and J usage is TRBJ1-5; the D is unclear. The V end lost 0 bases, the J end lost 5 bases, and 5 bases lay between the germline ends. The CDR3 contains 13 residues. Germline-derived CDR1 and CDR2 are ENHRY and SYGVKD.

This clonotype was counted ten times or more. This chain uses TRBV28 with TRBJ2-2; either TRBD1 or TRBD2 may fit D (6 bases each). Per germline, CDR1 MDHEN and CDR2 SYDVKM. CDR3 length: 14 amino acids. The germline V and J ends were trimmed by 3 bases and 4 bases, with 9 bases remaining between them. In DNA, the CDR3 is TGTGCCAGCAGTTTGGGGGGCCCCACCGGGGAGCTGTTTTTT. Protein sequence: CASSLGGPTGELFF. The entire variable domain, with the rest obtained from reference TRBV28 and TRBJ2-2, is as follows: DVKVTQSSRYLVKRTGEKVFLECVQDMDHENMFWYRQDPGLGLRLIYFSYDVKMKEKGDIPEGYSVSREKKERFSLILESASTNQTSMYLCASSLGGPTGELFFGEGSRLTVL.

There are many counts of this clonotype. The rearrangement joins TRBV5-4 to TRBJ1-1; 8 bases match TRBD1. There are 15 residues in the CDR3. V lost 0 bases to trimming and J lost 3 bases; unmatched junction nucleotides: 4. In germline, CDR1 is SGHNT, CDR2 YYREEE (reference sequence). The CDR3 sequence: CASSLVVTGDTEAFF. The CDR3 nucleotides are TGTGCCAGCAGCTTGGTAGTGACAGGGGACACTGAAGCTTTCTTT.

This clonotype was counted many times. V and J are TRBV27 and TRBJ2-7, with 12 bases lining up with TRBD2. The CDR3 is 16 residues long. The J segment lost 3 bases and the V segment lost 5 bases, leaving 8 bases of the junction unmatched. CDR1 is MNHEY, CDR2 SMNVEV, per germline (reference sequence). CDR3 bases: TGTGCCAGCAGTCCCGCAGGACTAGCGGGAAGCTACGAGCAGTACTTC. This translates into CASSPAGLAGSYEQYF.

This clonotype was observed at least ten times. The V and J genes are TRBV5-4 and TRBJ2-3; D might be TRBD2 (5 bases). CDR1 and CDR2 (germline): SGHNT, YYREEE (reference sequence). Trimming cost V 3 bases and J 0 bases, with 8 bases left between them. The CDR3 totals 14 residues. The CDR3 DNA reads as TGTGCCAGCAGCTCGGGGTCTAGCACAGATACGCAGTATTTT. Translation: CASSSGSSTDTQYF.

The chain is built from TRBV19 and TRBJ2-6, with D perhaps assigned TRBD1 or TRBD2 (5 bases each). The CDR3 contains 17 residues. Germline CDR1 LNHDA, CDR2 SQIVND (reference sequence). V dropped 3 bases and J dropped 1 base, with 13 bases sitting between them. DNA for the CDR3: TGTGCCAGTAGTATCCGCGAGGGGCGGTCTGGGGCCAACGTCCTGACTTTC. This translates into CASSIREGRSGANVLTF.

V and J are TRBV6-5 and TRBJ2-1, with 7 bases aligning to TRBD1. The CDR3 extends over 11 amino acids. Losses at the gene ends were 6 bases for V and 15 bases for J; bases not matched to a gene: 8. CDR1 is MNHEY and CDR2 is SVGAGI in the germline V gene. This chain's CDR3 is CASRYRGFAFF. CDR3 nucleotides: TGTGCCAGCAGGTACAGGGGATTCGCGTTCTTC.